The entry below describes one TCR beta chain. This clone was seen only once. It has no known antigen specificity. Per-base qualities were not stored, and no clone one base away is much larger. This sample includes further DNA sequences coding for the same CDR3. The Qiagen DNeasy kit was used to extract genomic DNA from unsorted PBMCs and from the negatively selected CD4+ and CD8+ fractions. Using primers that anneal to V and J segments, immunoSEQ multiplex PCR amplified the TCR beta CDR3 regions. A synthetic immune receptor repertoire was used to minimize amplification bias, and remaining bias was computationally removed after sequencing. The original pipeline was this. Custom Python scripts were used to quantify repertoire diversity as the Shannon entropy index. Unsorted, CD4+ and CD8+ repertoires were analyzed separately, except in combined analyses where CD4+ and CD8+ sequences were merged in silico. Clonal expansion was defined as a frequency increase of at least 2-fold after treatment compared with C1D1, and clones undetected at baseline were assigned a pseudocount of 0.5. Singleton clones were defined as clones with 0 or 1 copy at C1D1, and non-singleton clones were defined as clones with 2 or more copies. Clones expanded in unsorted samples were assigned a CD4+, CD8+ or unknown annotation through matching of protein sequences in sorted samples from the same patient. Wilcoxon tests on paired samples were used to test diversity changes from C1D1 to C4D1. TCRdb holds this immuneACCESS table with in-frame rearrangements only. Some clones are missing; in checked studies, unresolved V genes explain under half, and the rest has no known cause. D and trimming were read from the DNA, whereas the V and J calls and clone size are those reported in that table. The sample table contains about 90,000 clones; only one count was recorded for 83% of them. The ten largest clonotypes hold over 15% of the sample.

Per the publication, the time point label means: cycle 4 day 1 (C4D1), after five to seven weeks of nivolumab. All trial patients had relapsed after autologous stem cell transplantation, with cohorts A, B and C differing in prior brentuximab vedotin exposure. A total of 50 to 70 patients with relapsed/refractory classical Hodgkin lymphoma made up the trial cohort, and each patient's best overall response was complete response, partial response or progressive disease. In the multi-cohort phase II CheckMate 205 trial, trial patients received single-agent nivolumab. An independent review committee assessed best overall response by applying the 2007 International Working Group response criteria. Trial PBMCs were collected just before the start of nivolumab (C1D1) and during therapy at cycle 2 day 1 and cycle 4 day 1. After peripheral blood was drawn into 8 mL Vacutainer Cell Preparation Tubes, PBMCs were isolated by centrifugation and then cryopreserved.

Taken from the germline V gene (reference sequence), the CDR1 and CDR2 loops are GTSNPN and SVGIG. V is reduced by 2 bases and J by 3 bases, leaving a spacing of 11 bases between them. The CDR3 has 13 amino acids, counting the end cysteine and phenylalanine. The retained sequence is limited to the CDR3, 39 bases, with the frame set at the first base. These data come from a study of PD-1 blockade in classical Hodgkin lymphoma (TCRdb year 2020). As for the study more broadly: Nivolumab dosing was 3 mg/kg intravenously every 2 weeks, continuing until either disease progression or unacceptable toxicity. A peripheral blood immune signature of response to PD-1 blockade in classical Hodgkin lymphoma was defined using TCR beta sequencing and CyTOF. General findings and caveats noted by the study authors: Baseline TCR diversity was reported to be lower in newly diagnosed patients than in healthy donors and to be lower still in relapsed/refractory patients. The study was restricted to a single clinical trial cohort, and the causes of repertoire differences, possibly disease activity or prior therapy, were left undefined. CD4+ but not CD8+ TCR diversity rose significantly by C4D1 (p=0.0027 vs p=0.16), most apparent in complete responders (p=0.02). Trial patients with a complete response had baseline diversity similar to that of newly diagnosed patients, while partial responders and progressors had significantly lower diversity. Lower diversity was observed in patients in whom nivolumab was started less than 1 year after ASCT, and these patients were excluded from later analyses so that confounding by immune reconstitution would be avoided.

Sequenced here: peripheral blood mononuclear cells (PBMCs), sampled before the fourth cycle of nivolumab. This receptor was obtained from a human donor with classical Hodgkin lymphoma. The rearrangement combines TRBV30 with TRBJ2-7; the D call is possibly TRBD1 or TRBD2, each sharing 5 bases. The CDR3 reads as follows: CAWSRGRSYEQYF. The DNA reads TGTGCCTGGAGTAGGGGACGGAGCTACGAGCAGTACTTC.